The rows below give T cell receptor beta chains drawn from one sample of a study of T cells in Graves' hyperthyroidism and ophthalmopathy. TCRdb reanalysed the multiplex PCR reads using MiXCR and keeps one entry per CDR3 protein. The sample yields about 210,000 distinct CDR3 sequences, 15% to 20% seen once. Sequences were obtained from blood. These receptors were obtained from a man aged 45-60 years with Graves' hyperthyroidism. CDR3s include the opening cysteine and the closing phenylalanine or tryptophan. The D gene is left open where the match is weak. The size field is filled for only some rows; it gives once, few, many or a size class.

CASSLAAGQTHEQYF	TGTGCCAGCAGCTTAGCGGCAGGGCAAACCCACGAGCAGTACTTC	.	TRBV7-9	TRBJ2-7	.
CASSDSGRVNNEQFF	TGTGCCAGCAGTGATAGCGGGCGAGTGAACAATGAGCAGTTCTTC	TRBD2	TRBV6-1	TRBJ2-1	many
CASSLGQGAVTDTQYF	TGTGCCAGCAGTTTAGGACAGGGGGCTGTTACAGATACGCAGTATTTT	TRBD1	TRBV12-3/TRBV12-4	TRBJ2-3	many
CANHLRVNTEAFF	TGTGCCAACCACCTTAGGGTGAACACCGAAGCTTTCTTT	.	TRBV2	TRBJ1-1	many
CASSESNNQETQYF	TGCGCCAGCAGTGAGTCGAATAACCAAGAGACCCAGTACTTC	.	TRBV10-1	TRBJ2-5	few
CASSHDEGGINTGELFF	TGTGCCAGCAGCCACGATGAAGGGGGGATAAACACCGGGGAGCTGTTTTTT	.	TRBV4-2	TRBJ2-2	many
CASSLSPLGVFYYEQYF	TGTGCCAGCAGCCTTTCTCCCTTAGGGGTCTTCTACTACGAGCAGTACTTC	.	TRBV7-9	TRBJ2-7	many
CASTPRTGNTEAFF	TGTGCCAGCACTCCTAGGACAGGGAACACTGAAGCTTTCTTT	TRBD1	TRBV5-4	TRBJ1-1	.
CASTKGLKNTEAFF	TGTGCCAGCACTAAGGGACTCAAGAACACTGAAGCTTTCTTT	.	TRBV6-1	TRBJ1-1	many
CASSLGSWTGRFSGELFF	TGTGCCAGCAGCTTAGGGTCCTGGACAGGGAGGTTCTCCGGGGAGCTGTTTTTT	TRBD1	TRBV7-9	TRBJ2-2	.
CASSLVYGNSNYGYTF	TGTGCCAGCAGCTTAGTTTACGGCAACTCTAACTATGGCTACACCTTC	.	TRBV7-9	TRBJ1-2	.
CASSFRRTYGYTF	TGTGCCAGCAGTTTCAGACGGACCTATGGCTACACCTTC	.	TRBV11-3	TRBJ1-2	many
CASSPPGGMYNKQFF	TGTGCCAGCAGTCCCCCCGGCGGGATGTACAATAAGCAGTTCTTC	.	TRBV28	TRBJ2-1	few
CASSRGLAELQETQYF	TGTGCCAGCAGCCGAGGACTAGCGGAATTACAAGAGACCCAGTACTTC	TRBD2	TRBV11-2	TRBJ2-5	many
CSARVPRYEQFF	TGCAGTGCTAGAGTCCCACGGTATGAGCAGTTCTTC	.	TRBV20-1	TRBJ2-1	many
CASSRDGSSGNTIYF	TGTGCCAGCAGCCGCGACGGCAGCTCTGGAAACACCATATATTTT	.	TRBV27	TRBJ1-3	many
CSSGTGYNEQFF	TGCAGCTCCGGGACAGGTTACAATGAGCAGTTCTTC	TRBD1	TRBV29-1	TRBJ2-1	.
CASSHDRAVGTGELFF	TGTGCCAGCAGCCATGACAGGGCGGTTGGGACCGGGGAGCTGTTTTTT	TRBD1	TRBV28	TRBJ2-2	many
CASSPLAGPYNEQFF	TGTGCCAGCAGTCCACTAGCGGGACCTTACAATGAGCAGTTCTTC	TRBD2	TRBV7-8	TRBJ2-1	.
CATSDPAGAGNEQFF	TGTGCCACCAGTGACCCAGCGGGAGCGGGAAATGAGCAGTTCTTC	TRBD2	TRBV24-1	TRBJ2-1	many
CASSGSTANYEQYF	TGTGCCAGCAGTGGCAGTACGGCCAACTACGAGCAGTACTTC	.	TRBV2	TRBJ2-7	.
CASSGTSKFHEQFF	TGTGCCAGCAGTGGGACTAGCAAGTTCCATGAGCAGTTCTTC	TRBD2	TRBV27	TRBJ2-1	many
CASSLTGGLDYGYTF	TGTGCCAGCAGCTTAACGGGAGGGTTAGACTATGGCTACACCTTC	.	TRBV7-3	TRBJ1-2	few
CASSFLTGRETQYF	TGTGCCAGCAGTTTCCTGACAGGGCGAGAGACCCAGTACTTC	TRBD1	TRBV28	TRBJ2-5	.
CASSLGTSGSPDTQYF	TGCGCCAGCAGCTTAGGGACTAGCGGGAGTCCAGATACGCAGTATTTT	TRBD2	TRBV5-1	TRBJ2-3	many
CASSLGGSSYNSPLHF	TGTGCCAGCAGCTTAGGGGGTAGCTCCTATAATTCACCCCTCCACTTT	.	TRBV11-2	TRBJ1-6	.
CASRPVSGTGDGPLHF	TGTGCCAGCAGGCCAGTTTCCGGGACAGGAGATGGGCCCCTCCACTTT	TRBD1	TRBV7-9	TRBJ1-6	.
CASSLVETQYF	TGTGCCAGCAGCTTAGTAGAGACCCAGTACTTC	.	TRBV7-9	TRBJ2-5	many
CAGGWDRETGELFF	TGTGCCGGGGGATGGGACAGGGAAACCGGGGAGCTGTTTTTT	TRBD1	TRBV28	TRBJ2-2	many
CAISESIGAGGETQYF	TGTGCCATCAGTGAGTCTATTGGTGCAGGAGGGGAGACCCAGTACTTC	.	TRBV10-3	TRBJ2-5	.
CASRLAGGRYTEAFF	TGTGCCAGCAGACTCGCTGGGGGGAGATATACTGAAGCTTTCTTT	.	TRBV28	TRBJ1-1	few
CASSLSTGGELFF	TGTGCCAGCAGCTTAAGTACAGGCGGGGAGCTGTTTTTT	.	TRBV7-9	TRBJ2-2	.
CASSEDRVVPLRFF	TGTGCCAGCAGTGAAGACCGGGTCGTCCCGCTGCGGTTCTTC	.	TRBV6-1	TRBJ2-1	.
CASRRDLAGMYEQYF	TGTGCCAGCAGACGAGACCTAGCGGGAATGTACGAGCAGTACTTC	TRBD2	TRBV7-2	TRBJ2-7	few
CASSLGPEQETQYF	TGTGCCAGCAGCTTAGGACCCGAACAAGAGACCCAGTACTTC	.	TRBV11-3	TRBJ2-5	many
CASMDPGGYEQYF	TGTGCCAGCATGGACCCAGGGGGCTACGAGCAGTACTTC	TRBD1	TRBV28	TRBJ2-7	many
CSAIVMRGWVYQPQHF	TGCAGTGCGATCGTTATGCGGGGCTGGGTCTATCAGCCCCAGCATTTT	.	TRBV20-1	TRBJ1-5	once
CASSYGLVSTGELFF	TGTGCCAGCAGCTACGGACTAGTGTCGACCGGGGAGCTGTTTTTT	TRBD2	TRBV11-2	TRBJ2-2	many
CASSEVTSGRSPVRNIQYF	TGTGCCAGCAGTGAAGTAACTAGCGGGAGGTCCCCGGTTAGAAACATTCAGTACTTC	TRBD2	TRBV2	TRBJ2-4	many
CASSDVGQETQYF	TGTGCCAGCAGTGATGTAGGCCAAGAGACCCAGTACTTC	.	TRBV2	TRBJ2-5	few
CASSPTAVITDTQYF	TGTGCCAGCTCACCAACAGCGGTTATCACAGATACGCAGTATTTT	.	TRBV18	TRBJ2-3	.
CASSSGTGGIYEQYF	TGTGCCAGCAGCTCCGGGACAGGGGGGATTTACGAGCAGTACTTC	TRBD1	TRBV28	TRBJ2-7	.
CASSPMGPISYNSPLHF	TGTGCCAGCAGCCCGATGGGCCCGATCTCCTATAATTCACCCCTCCACTTT	.	TRBV3-1	TRBJ1-6	.
CSAKTIYEQYF	TGCAGTGCCAAGACCATATACGAGCAGTACTTC	.	TRBV20-1	TRBJ2-7	.